The source of this T cell receptor (beta chain) is a study of technical replicates of blood from several donors. Using immunoSEQ multiplex PCR, the repertoire was profiled, and TCRdb retains in-frame clones only, with some absent. The sample consists of approximately 45,000 clones, roughly 96% of them appearing once. In this sample, this clone turned up once. Sequenced material: T cells isolated from PBMCs. This receptor was identified in a human donor in good health.

DNA for the CDR3: TGTGCTAGTGGTTTAGTGCTAGGGGCCGACCCTTACGAGCAGTACTTC. Its translation is CASGLVLGADPYEQYF. The chain combines TRBV12-5 with TRBJ2-7; tentative D call: TRBD1 (5 bases). CDR1 is LGHNT and CDR2 is FRNRAP in the germline V gene. Trimming pared 3 bases from V and 4 bases from J, leaving 19 bases between. The CDR3 runs 16 residues.